The 6 T cell receptor beta chains below all came from one sample that was sequenced in a study of regulatory T cells in long-lasting Graves disease. The time point denotes: persistent/refractory GD, antithyroid drugs over 5 years with positive TRAb. RNA from PBMCs was the source of the TCR library. To make TCR beta libraries, researchers used iRepertoire HTBI primers and Arm-PCR of CDR3 regions. TCRdb passed the multiplex PCR reads through MiXCR, listing each CDR3 protein once. The data show more than 650,000 distinct CDR3 sequences, with approximately 29% seen just once and around 42% held by the top ten. The specimen was peripheral blood mononuclear cells (PBMCs), collected when the disease was refractory, from a patient treated with antithyroid drugs. These receptors originate from a female donor with Graves disease.

J is TRBJ1-4 and V is TRBV7-9; 8 bases match TRBD1. V lost 6 bases, J lost 5 bases, and 8 bases stayed unmatched. The CDR3 sequence is 15 residues long. Germline-derived CDR1 and CDR2 are SEHNR and FQNEAQ (reference sequence). CDR3 sequence reads: CASRARTGLNEKLFF. The CDR3 DNA is TGTGCCAGCAGAGCCCGGACAGGGCTGAATGAAAAACTGTTTTTT.

This chain connects TRBV20-1 to TRBJ1-5, with TRBD1 as a possible D gene (5 bases). The CDR3 is 14 residues long. CDR1 is DFQATT, CDR2 SNEGSKA, per germline (reference sequence). The CDR3 here is CSASHLGPLQPQHF. The CDR3 bases are TGCAGCGCCTCCCATTTGGGACCGCTTCAGCCCCAGCATTTT.

In its sample, this clonotype was seen once. CDR3 bases: TGCAGCGTAGCAGGCCGACTAGCGGAAACCTCCTACGAGCAGTACTTC. This sequence encodes CSVAGRLAETSYEQYF. The gene calls are TRBV29-1 and TRBJ2-7; 9 bases are shared with TRBD2. Trimming removed 6 bases from V and 0 bases from J; junction bases left unmatched: 12. Germline CDR1 is SQVTM and CDR2 is ANQGSEA. CDR3 length equals 16 residues.

With regard to this clonotype: One junction end does not reproduce the germline sequence, and a read error may be involved. The chain recombines TRBV12-3 or TRBV12-4 with TRBJ1-1; no clear D. The CDR3 loop spans 16 amino acids. CDR3 amino acids: CASSLEVSPLNAEAFF. CDR3 coding DNA: TGTGCCAGCAGTTTGGAGGTTTCGCCTCTGAACGCTGAAGCTTTCTTT.

This clonotype has only a few counts. The chain joins TRBV6-1 to TRBJ1-1, with D uncertain. V gave up 3 bases and J gave up 9 bases, with 23 bases separating them. This CDR3 has 16 residues. The V gene's germline CDR1 is MNHNS and CDR2 SASEGT. CDR3 coding DNA: TGTGCCAGCAGTGACTATCGGCGCCAAACCATGAGTAAAGCTTTCTTT. The encoded protein is CASSDYRRQTMSKAFF.

In this sample, this clonotype turned up a few times. V gene TRBV2 combines with J gene TRBJ1-5; D perhaps matches TRBD1 (6 bases). The CDR3 runs to 15 residues. Trimming pared 3 bases from V and 3 bases from J, leaving 12 bases between. Germline V lookup: CDR1 SNHLY, CDR2 FYNNEI. This CDR3 reads CASSDHRAYNQPQHF. CDR3 nucleotide sequence: TGTGCCAGCAGTGACCACAGGGCCTACAATCAGCCCCAGCATTTT.